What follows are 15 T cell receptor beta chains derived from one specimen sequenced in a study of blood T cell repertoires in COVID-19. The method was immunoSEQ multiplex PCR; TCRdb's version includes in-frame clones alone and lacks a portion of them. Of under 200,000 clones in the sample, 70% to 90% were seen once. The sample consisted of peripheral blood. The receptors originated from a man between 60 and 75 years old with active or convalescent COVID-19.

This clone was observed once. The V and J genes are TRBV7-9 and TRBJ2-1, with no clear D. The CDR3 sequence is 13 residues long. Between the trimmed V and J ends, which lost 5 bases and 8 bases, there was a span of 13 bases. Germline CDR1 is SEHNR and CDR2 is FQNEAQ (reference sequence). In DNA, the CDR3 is TGTGCCAGCAGCCCCCGTAGTATTGATGAGCAGTTCTTC. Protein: CASSPRSIDEQFF. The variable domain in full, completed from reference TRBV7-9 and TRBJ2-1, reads DTGVSQNPRHKITKRGQNVTFRCDPISEHNRLYWYRQTLGQGPEFLTYFQNEAQLEKSRLLSDRFSAERPKGSFSTLEIQRTEQGDSAMYLCASSPRSIDEQFFGPGTRLTVL.

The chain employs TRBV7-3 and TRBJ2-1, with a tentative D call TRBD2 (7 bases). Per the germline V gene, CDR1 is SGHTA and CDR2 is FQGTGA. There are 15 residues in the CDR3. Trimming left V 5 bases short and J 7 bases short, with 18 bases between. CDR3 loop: CASSPGRGAVNEQFF. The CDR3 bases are TGTGCCAGCAGCCCGGGGAGGGGGGCTGTGAATGAGCAGTTCTTC.

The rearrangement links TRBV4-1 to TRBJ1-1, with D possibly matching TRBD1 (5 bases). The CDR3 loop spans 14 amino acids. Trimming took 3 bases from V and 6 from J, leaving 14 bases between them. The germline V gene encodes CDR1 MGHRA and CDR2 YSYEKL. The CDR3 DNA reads TGCGCCAGCAGCCAGGGAAGGGGTGATGCTGAAGCTTTCTTT. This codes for CASSQGRGDAEAFF.

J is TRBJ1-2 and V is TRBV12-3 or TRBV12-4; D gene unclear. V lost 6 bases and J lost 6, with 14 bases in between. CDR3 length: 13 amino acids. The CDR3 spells CASSSTIPNGYTF. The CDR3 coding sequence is TGTGCCAGCAGCTCTACCATACCGAATGGCTACACCTTC.

This CDR3 is CASSQDRGTGRFEQYF. The CDR3 DNA reads as TGCGCCAGCAGCCAAGATCGGGGGACAGGGCGCTTCGAGCAGTACTTC. The chain links TRBV4-1 to TRBJ2-7, with 9 positions matching TRBD1. From germline, CDR1 is MGHRA and CDR2 YSYEKL. The CDR3 extends over 16 amino acids. V shed 0 bases and J 6 bases; nucleotides not matched to a gene: 9.

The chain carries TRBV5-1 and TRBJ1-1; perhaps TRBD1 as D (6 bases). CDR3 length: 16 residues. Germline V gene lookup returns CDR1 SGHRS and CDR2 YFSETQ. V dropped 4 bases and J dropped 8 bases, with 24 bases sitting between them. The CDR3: CASSPTTMDSSGEAFF. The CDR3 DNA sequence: TGCGCCAGCAGCCCGACCACTATGGACAGTAGTGGGGAAGCTTTCTTT.

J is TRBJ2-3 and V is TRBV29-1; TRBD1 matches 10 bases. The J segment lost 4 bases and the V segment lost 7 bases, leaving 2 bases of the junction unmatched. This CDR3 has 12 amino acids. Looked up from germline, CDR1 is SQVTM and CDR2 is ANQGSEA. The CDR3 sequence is CSAGTGADTQYF. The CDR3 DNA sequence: TGCAGCGCTGGGACAGGGGCAGATACGCAGTATTTT.

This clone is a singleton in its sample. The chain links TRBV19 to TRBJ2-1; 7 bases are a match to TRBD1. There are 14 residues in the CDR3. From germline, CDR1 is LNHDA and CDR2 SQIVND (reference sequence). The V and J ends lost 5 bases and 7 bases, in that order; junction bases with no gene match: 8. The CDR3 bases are TGTGCCAGTAGTTCAAGGGGGCGCAAAAATGAGCAGTTCTTC. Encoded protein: CASSSRGRKNEQFF.

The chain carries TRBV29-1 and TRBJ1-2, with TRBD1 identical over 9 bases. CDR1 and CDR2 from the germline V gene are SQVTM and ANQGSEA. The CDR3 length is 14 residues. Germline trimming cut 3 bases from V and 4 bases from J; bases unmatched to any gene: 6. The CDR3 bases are TGCAGCGTTGATGTAGGGACAGGGACCTATGGCTACACCTTC. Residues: CSVDVGTGTYGYTF. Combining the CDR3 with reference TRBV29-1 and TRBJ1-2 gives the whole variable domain SAVISQKPSRDICQRGTSLTIQCQVDSQVTMMFWYRQQPGQSLTLIATANQGSEATYESGFVIDKFPISRPNLTFSTLTVSNMSPEDSSIYLCSVDVGTGTYGYTFGSGTRLTVV.

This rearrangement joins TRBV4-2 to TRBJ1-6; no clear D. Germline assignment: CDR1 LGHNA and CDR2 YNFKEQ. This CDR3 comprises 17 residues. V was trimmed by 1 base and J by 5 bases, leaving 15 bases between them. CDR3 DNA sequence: TGTGCCAGCAGCCAAGTTAGCCGGGAGGCGAATAATTCACCCCTCCACTTT. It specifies CASSQVSREANNSPLHF.

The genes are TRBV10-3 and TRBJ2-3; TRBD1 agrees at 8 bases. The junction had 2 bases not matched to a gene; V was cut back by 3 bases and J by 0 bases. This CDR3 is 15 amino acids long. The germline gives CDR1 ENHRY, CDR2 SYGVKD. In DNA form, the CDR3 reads TGTGCCATCAGTGACAGGACAGGGAGCACAGATACGCAGTATTTT. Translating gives CAISDRTGSTDTQYF.

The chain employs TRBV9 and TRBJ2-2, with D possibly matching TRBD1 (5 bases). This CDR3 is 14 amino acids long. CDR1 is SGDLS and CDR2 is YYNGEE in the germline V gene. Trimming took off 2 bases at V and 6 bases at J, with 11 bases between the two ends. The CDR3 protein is CASSVALTAGELFF. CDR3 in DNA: TGTGCCAGCAGCGTCGCCCTGACAGCCGGGGAGCTGTTTTTT.

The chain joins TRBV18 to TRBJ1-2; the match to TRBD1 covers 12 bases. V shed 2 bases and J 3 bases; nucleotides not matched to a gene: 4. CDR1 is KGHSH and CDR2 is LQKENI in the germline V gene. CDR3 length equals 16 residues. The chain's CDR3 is CASSPEGTGGHYGYTF. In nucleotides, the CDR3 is TGTGCCAGCTCACCAGAGGGGACAGGGGGCCACTATGGCTACACCTTC.

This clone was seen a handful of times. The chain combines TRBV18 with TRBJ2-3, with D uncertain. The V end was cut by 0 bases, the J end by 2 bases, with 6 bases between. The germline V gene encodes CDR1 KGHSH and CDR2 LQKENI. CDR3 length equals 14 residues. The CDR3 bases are TGTGCCAGCTCACCACCGGAGCTCACAGATACGCAGTATTTT. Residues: CASSPPELTDTQYF.

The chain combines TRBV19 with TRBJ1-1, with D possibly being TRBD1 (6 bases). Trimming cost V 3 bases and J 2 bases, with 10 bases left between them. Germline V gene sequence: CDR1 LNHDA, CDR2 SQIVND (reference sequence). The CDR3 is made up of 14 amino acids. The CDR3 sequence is CASSIKQGNTEAFF. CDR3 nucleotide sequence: TGTGCCAGTAGTATTAAACAGGGCAACACTGAAGCTTTCTTT.